This T cell receptor (beta chain) was documented in a study of control samples from healthy donors and cancer patients (TCRdb year 2020). The junction shows trimming of 3 bases on V and 7 bases on J, plus 15 bases between the germline ends. The CDR3 contains 14 residues, cysteine and phenylalanine counted. The kept DNA is CDR3 alone, 42 bases in frame from the first base. CDR1 and CDR2 are read off the germline V gene (reference sequence) as GTSNPN and SVGIG. To note about this clone: No antigen is known for it. The input lacks base qualities; no much larger clone sits a single base away.

The method was the immunoSEQ multiplex PCR assay. The clones in this table, taken by TCRdb from immuneACCESS, are in-frame only. Not every clone is retained; where verified, under half of the shortfall comes from an unresolved V gene, and the cause of the rest is unknown. In all, the sample holds nearly 200,000 clones, and roughly nine tenths of those were seen once. Together, the top ten hold 1.5% to 2% of the sample. The sample consisted of blood. The origin of this receptor is a man in his thirties or forties in good health. This chain is built from TRBV30 and TRBJ1-4, and the D gene may be TRBD1, 5 bases matching. Read as DNA, the sequence is TGTGCCTGGAGCCGGGGGTTGGGTAGTGAAAAACTGTTTTTT. The encoded protein is CAWSRGLGSEKLFF.